The 11 T cell receptor beta chains below all came from one sample that was sequenced in a study of yellow fever vaccine responses in identical twins (dated by TCRdb to 2016 to 2019). The library relied on RT-PCR. TCRdb records Illumina HiSeq 2500 as the sequencer. TCRdb redid the processing of the public reads, applying fastp at Q25 and MiXCR, and retained in-frame beta chains. One record per CDR3 amino acid sequence lists the most common genes and DNA. In all, the sample holds around 4,300 distinct CDR3 sequences, and around 73% of those were seen once. The top ten clonotypes cover about 7.5% of the sample. The material sequenced was T cells from blood (PBMCs), unsorted or a sorted subset (not recorded which), taken before or after yellow fever vaccination (not recorded which). The origin of the receptors is a woman aged 18-29 years who received the yellow fever vaccine. Donor details come from another sample of the same person, matched by shared clones.

The rearrangement links TRBV20-1 to TRBJ2-7; D remains ambiguous. This CDR3 is built from 13 residues. V was trimmed by 3 bases and J by 0 bases, leaving 9 bases between them. Germline V gives CDR1 DFQATT, CDR2 SNEGSKA (reference sequence). CDR3 region: CSASPYDSYEQYF. DNA of the CDR3: TGCAGTGCTAGTCCCTACGACTCCTACGAGCAGTACTTC.

V usage is TRBV18 and J usage is TRBJ2-5; D is uncertain. Germline V gene lookup returns CDR1 KGHSH and CDR2 LQKENI. V gave up 3 bases and J gave up 3 bases, with 8 bases separating them. This CDR3 comprises 13 residues. This CDR3 reads CASSPPAKETQYF. The CDR3 region has the DNA TGTGCCAGCTCACCCCCAGCGAAAGAGACCCAGTACTTC.

This chain joins TRBV6-2 or TRBV6-3 and TRBJ2-7; TRBD2 aligns across 8 bases. The germline V gene has CDR1 MNHEY and CDR2 SVGEGT. V shed 7 bases and J 3 bases; nucleotides not matched to a gene: 8. The CDR3 loop spans 14 amino acids. DNA of the CDR3: TGTGCCAGCACACCGGGACTAGAAGGCTACGAGCAGTACTTC. It codes for CASTPGLEGYEQYF.

The chain uses TRBV5-1 and TRBJ2-7; D is uncertain. Per germline, CDR1 SGHRS and CDR2 YFSETQ. This CDR3 comprises 13 residues. Trimming shortened V by 4 bases and J by 0 bases, and 8 bases separated the two germline ends. Here the CDR3 reads CASSGESSYEQYF. The CDR3, as DNA: TGCGCCAGCAGCGGGGAAAGCTCCTACGAGCAGTACTTC.

This chain's CDR3 is CASSLGGNEQFF. The CDR3 DNA is TGTGCCAGCAGCTTGGGTGGCAATGAGCAGTTCTTC. This chain joins TRBV5-4 and TRBJ2-1; D not certain. CDR1 and CDR2 from the germline V gene are SGHNT and YYREEE (reference sequence). The CDR3 has 12 residues. V was cut by 0 bases and J by 6 bases, with 4 bases left in between.

The chain carries TRBV20-1 and TRBJ2-7, with 9 bases lining up with TRBD1. Trimming took 4 bases from V and 0 from J; bases not matched to a gene: 7. Germline lookup yields CDR1 DFQATT and CDR2 SNEGSKA (reference sequence). This CDR3 is built from 15 residues. The CDR3 sequence: CSAISDRGFSYEQYF. Written as DNA, the CDR3 is TGCAGTGCTATCTCGGACAGGGGATTCTCCTACGAGCAGTACTTC.

The V call is TRBV27, the J call TRBJ2-7; D remains ambiguous. This CDR3 has 14 residues. Germline V gene sequence: CDR1 MNHEY, CDR2 SMNVEV (reference sequence). The V end lost 1 base, the J end lost 1 base, and 8 bases lay between the germline ends. The CDR3 loop is CASSLFSVSYEQYF. CDR3 DNA sequence: TGTGCCAGCAGTTTATTTTCTGTTTCCTACGAGCAGTACTTC.

V is TRBV15 and J is TRBJ2-1; D gene uncertain. From germline, CDR1 is LNHNV and CDR2 YYDKDF (reference sequence). V was shortened by 9 bases and J by 0 bases, with 9 bases between the two germline ends. This CDR3 has 13 amino acids. The CDR3 DNA reads as TGTGCCACTGGTGAGAGCTCCTACAATGAGCAGTTCTTC. This translates into CATGESSYNEQFF.

The V call is TRBV28, the J call TRBJ2-1; possible D gene TRBD2, 7 bases. The germline V and J ends were trimmed by 3 bases and 6 bases, with 24 bases remaining between them. The CDR3 is made up of 18 amino acids. Germline CDR1 and CDR2: MDHEN and SYDVKM. The CDR3 here is CASSFRGPGLFVVNEQFF. Written as DNA, the CDR3 is TGTGCCAGCAGTTTCAGGGGACCGGGACTATTCGTTGTCAATGAGCAGTTCTTC.

V is TRBV15 and J is TRBJ1-2; D remains unclear. The V end lost 6 bases, the J end lost 0 bases, and 23 bases lay between the germline ends. This CDR3 comprises 18 residues. The germline V gene encodes CDR1 LNHNV and CDR2 YYDKDF (reference sequence). The CDR3 DNA reads TGTGCCACCAGAAACGACCCAACCCTCCCACTAGCTAACTATGGCTACACCTTC. Protein sequence: CATRNDPTLPLANYGYTF.

The chain uses TRBV10-1 and TRBJ2-1, with TRBD2 matching 9 bases. This CDR3 region has 16 residues. Unmatched junction bases numbered 12, after V lost 5 bases and J lost 7 bases. Germline V gene sequence: CDR1 WNHNN, CDR2 SYGVQD (reference sequence). The CDR3 sequence is CASSRKGTSGRNEQFF. The DNA of the CDR3 is TGCGCCAGCAGTCGGAAAGGAACTAGCGGGCGAAATGAGCAGTTCTTC.